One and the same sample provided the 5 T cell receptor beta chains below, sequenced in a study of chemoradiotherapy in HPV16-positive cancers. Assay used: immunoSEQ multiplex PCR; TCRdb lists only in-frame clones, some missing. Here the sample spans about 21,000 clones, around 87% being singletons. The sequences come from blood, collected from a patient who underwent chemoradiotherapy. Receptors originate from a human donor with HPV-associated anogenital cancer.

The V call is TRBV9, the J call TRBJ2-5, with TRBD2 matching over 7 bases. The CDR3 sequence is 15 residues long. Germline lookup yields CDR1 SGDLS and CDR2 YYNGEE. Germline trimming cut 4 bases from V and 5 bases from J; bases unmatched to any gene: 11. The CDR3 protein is CASSPWGGDGETQYF. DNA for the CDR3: TGTGCCAGCAGCCCATGGGGGGGGGACGGGGAGACCCAGTACTTC. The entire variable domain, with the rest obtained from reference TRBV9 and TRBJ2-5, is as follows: DSGVTQTPKHLITATGQRVTLRCSPRSGDLSVYWYQQSLDQGLQFLIQYYNGEERAKGNILERFSAQQFPDLHSELNLSSLELGDSALYFCASSPWGGDGETQYFGPGTRLLVL.

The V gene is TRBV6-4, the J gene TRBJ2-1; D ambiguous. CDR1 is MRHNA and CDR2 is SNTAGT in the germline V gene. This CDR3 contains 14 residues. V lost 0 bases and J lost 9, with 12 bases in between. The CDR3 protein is CASSDSGKVVEQFF. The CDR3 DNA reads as TGTGCCAGCAGTGACTCGGGTAAGGTTGTTGAGCAGTTCTTC.

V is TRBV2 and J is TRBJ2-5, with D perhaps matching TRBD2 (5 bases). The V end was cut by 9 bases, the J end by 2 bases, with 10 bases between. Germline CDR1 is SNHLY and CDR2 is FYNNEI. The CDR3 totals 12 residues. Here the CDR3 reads CASDGVQETQYF. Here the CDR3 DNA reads TGTGCCAGTGACGGGGTACAAGAGACCCAGTACTTC.

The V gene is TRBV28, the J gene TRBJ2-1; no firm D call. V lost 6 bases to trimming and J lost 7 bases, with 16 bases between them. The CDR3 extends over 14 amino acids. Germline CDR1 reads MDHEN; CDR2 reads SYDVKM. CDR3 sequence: CASSLLGSLNEQFF. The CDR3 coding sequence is TGTGCCAGCAGCCTCCTGGGGTCTCTAAATGAGCAGTTCTTC.

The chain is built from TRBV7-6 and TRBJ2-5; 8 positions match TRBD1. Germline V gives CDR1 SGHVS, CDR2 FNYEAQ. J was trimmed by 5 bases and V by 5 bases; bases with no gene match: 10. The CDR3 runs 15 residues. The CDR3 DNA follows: TGTGCCAGCAGCAAATTCACAGGGGGTGGGGAGACCCAGTACTTC. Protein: CASSKFTGGGETQYF.